A single sample is the source of the 21 T cell receptor beta chains below, sequenced in a study of T cells in Graves' hyperthyroidism and ophthalmopathy. TCR beta CDR3 regions were amplified from RNA transcripts. With the HTBI primer set, the TCR CDR3 went through a first round of RT-PCR. TCRdb ran MiXCR on the multiplex PCR reads and lists one entry per CDR3 protein. This table has hundreds of thousands of distinct CDR3 sequences, less than 25% appearing once. Material for sequencing was blood. The receptor source for this set is a man aged 30-40 years with Graves' ophthalmopathy.

The chain is built from TRBV7-9 and TRBJ2-1, with 7 bases lining up with TRBD1. Germline values: CDR1 SEHNR, CDR2 FQNEAQ (reference sequence). The V and J ends lost 8 bases and 9 bases, in that order; junction bases with no gene match: 13. This CDR3 comprises 14 residues. The chain's CDR3 is CASQSGGKVIEQFF. Here the CDR3 DNA reads TGTGCCAGCCAGTCAGGGGGTAAGGTGATTGAGCAGTTCTTC.

This clonotype was seen repeatedly, ten times or more. The V gene is TRBV2, the J gene TRBJ2-7, with a weak D call TRBD2 (6 bases). With 8 bases removed from V and 0 bases from J, the gap between germline ends came to 17 bases. This CDR3 is 15 amino acids long. Germline lookup yields CDR1 SNHLY and CDR2 FYNNEI. CDR3: CASRSGTQSSYEQYF. CDR3 coding DNA: TGTGCCAGCCGCTCCGGGACTCAGAGCTCCTACGAGCAGTACTTC.

This chain links TRBV20-1 with TRBJ2-7, with D tentatively TRBD2 (6 bases). The V end lost 0 bases, the J end lost 1 base, and 16 bases lay between the germline ends. The CDR3 has 16 amino acids. CDR1 and CDR2 from the germline V gene are DFQATT and SNEGSKA (reference sequence). CDR3 sequence: CSARDRGGERSYEQYF. The CDR3 nucleotides read TGCAGTGCTAGAGATCGAGGAGGGGAACGTTCCTACGAGCAGTACTTC.

This rearrangement joins TRBV11-3 to TRBJ2-3, with 7 bases lining up with TRBD2. The V and J ends lost 5 bases and 5 bases, in that order; junction bases with no gene match: 13. CDR1 and CDR2 (germline): SGHNT, YENEEA. The CDR3 is made up of 16 amino acids. The CDR3 sequence is CASSGMGGRGKDTQYF. In DNA, the CDR3 is TGTGCCAGCAGCGGGATGGGCGGGAGAGGGAAAGATACGCAGTATTTT.

This clonotype was seen only a few times. The rearrangement joins TRBV14 to TRBJ1-1; 9 positions match TRBD1. The germline gives CDR1 SGHDN, CDR2 FVKESK. Trimming removed 1 base from V and 4 bases from J; junction bases left unmatched: 1. CDR3 length: 14 residues. CDR3 coding DNA: TGTGCCAGCAGCCAAGTGGACAGGGGCACTGAAGCTTTCTTT. Its protein product is CASSQVDRGTEAFF.

This clonotype came up a few times. The chain employs TRBV4-3 and TRBJ1-5; D not resolved. Trimming stripped 1 base from V and 4 bases from J, with 5 bases between. The CDR3 is 13 amino acids. Germline V lookup: CDR1 LGHNA, CDR2 YSLEER. CDR3 DNA sequence: TGCGCCAGCAGCCAAGTTTTTAATCAGCCCCAGCATTTT. Its protein is CASSQVFNQPQHF.

The chain carries TRBV19 and TRBJ1-1, with D perhaps TRBD1 (5 bases). Trimming removed 1 base from V and 7 bases from J, with 7 bases in between. This CDR3 is built from 12 residues. Germline V CDR1 and CDR2: LNHDA, SQIVND (reference sequence). The CDR3 region has the DNA TGTGCCAGTAGTATAGCAGGGTTTGAAGCTTTCTTT. Protein: CASSIAGFEAFF.

Many counts were recorded for this clonotype. The chain is built from TRBV2 and TRBJ1-5; D remains unclear. The V and J ends lost 1 base and 3 bases respectively, with 10 bases between them. Germline V gene data show CDR1 as SNHLY and CDR2 as FYNNEI. This CDR3 region has 15 residues. The chain's CDR3 is CASSEVVGPNQPQHF. The DNA for the CDR3 is TGTGCCAGCAGTGAAGTTGTCGGGCCCAATCAGCCCCAGCATTTT.

This chain joins TRBV20-1 and TRBJ2-7; TRBD2 matches 12 bases. This CDR3 spans 14 amino acids. The V gene end was trimmed by 5 bases and the J gene end by 5 bases; junction bases not matched to a gene: 7. The germline CDR1 and CDR2 sequences are DFQATT and SNEGSKA (reference sequence). The CDR3 reads CSALTSGSRNEQYF. The DNA of the CDR3 is TGCAGTGCTCTGACTAGCGGGAGTCGTAACGAGCAGTACTTC.

In this sample, this clonotype turned up a few times. This rearrangement joins TRBV12-5 to TRBJ2-3; D tentatively reads TRBD1 or TRBD2 (6 bases each). CDR3 length equals 12 residues. V was pared by 7 bases and J by 5 bases, with 10 bases between. The V gene's germline CDR1 is LGHNT and CDR2 FRNRAP. The chain's CDR3 is CASARGGDTQYF. The DNA for the CDR3 is TGTGCTAGTGCCAGGGGAGGAGATACGCAGTATTTT.

This clonotype was found many times. V is TRBV28 and J is TRBJ2-7; the D gene is possibly TRBD1 (5 bases). Trimming left V 6 bases short and J 0 bases short, with 24 bases between. The CDR3 length is 18 residues. CDR1 is MDHEN and CDR2 is SYDVKM in the germline V gene. As DNA, the CDR3 is TGTGCCAGCAGCCACTCTCCAGACAGTTTTTACAGCTCCTACGAGCAGTACTTC. Its protein product is CASSHSPDSFYSSYEQYF.

This chain connects TRBV20-1 to TRBJ1-6, with a weak D call TRBD1 (5 bases). Germline CDR1 is DFQATT and CDR2 is SNEGSKA (reference sequence). V shed 0 bases and J shed 9 bases, with 15 bases lying between them. CDR3 length: 15 amino acids. CDR3 sequence reads: CSARDRGSAISPLHF. CDR3 nucleotide sequence: TGCAGTGCTAGAGATAGGGGCAGTGCGATTTCACCCCTCCACTTT.

This clonotype appeared many times. This chain connects TRBV28 to TRBJ2-1, with D tentatively TRBD2 (6 bases). There are 13 residues in the CDR3. The V end lost 7 bases, the J end lost 7 bases, and 14 bases lay between the germline ends. CDR1 is MDHEN and CDR2 is SYDVKM in the germline V gene. CDR3 in DNA: TGTGCCAGCACCGGGAGCACTGAGAATGAGCAGTTCTTC. It specifies CASTGSTENEQFF. Looking up the rest from reference TRBV28 and TRBJ2-1 gives the full variable domain: DVKVTQSSRYLVKRTGEKVFLECVQDMDHENMFWYRQDPGLGLRLIYFSYDVKMKEKGDIPEGYSVSREKKERFSLILESASTNQTSMYLCASTGSTENEQFFGPGTRLTVL.

The chain employs TRBV6-1 and TRBJ2-2, with no clear D. The germline V and J ends were trimmed by 6 bases and 1 base, with 12 bases remaining between them. The germline V gene encodes CDR1 MNHNS and CDR2 SASEGT. The CDR3 has 15 amino acids. CDR3 loop: CASSSDLGNTGELFF. CDR3 in DNA: TGTGCCAGCAGCAGCGACCTGGGGAACACCGGGGAGCTGTTTTTT.

The chain joins TRBV28 to TRBJ2-7; 12 positions match TRBD2. Germline CDR1 MDHEN, CDR2 SYDVKM. The ends lost 3 bases at V and 6 bases at J; junction bases unmatched: 3. The CDR3 sequence is 14 residues long. For the CDR3, the DNA is TGTGCCAGCAGTTTGGTACTAGCGGGAGGCGAGCAGTACTTC. Translating gives CASSLVLAGGEQYF.

The chain employs TRBV3-1 and TRBJ2-7; D unresolved. Per the germline V gene, CDR1 is LGHDT and CDR2 is YNNKEL (reference sequence). Trimming cost V 4 bases and J 1 base, with 17 bases left between them. The CDR3 loop spans 16 amino acids. The CDR3 sequence: CASSLTQAGPSYEQYF. DNA for the CDR3: TGTGCCAGCAGCCTAACCCAAGCCGGGCCTTCCTACGAGCAGTACTTC.

This clonotype was counted only a few times. The V and J genes are TRBV10-3 and TRBJ1-3; 7 nucleotides line up with TRBD1. V shed 6 bases and J 2 bases; nucleotides not matched to a gene: 4. This CDR3 is built from 14 residues. The germline V gene has CDR1 ENHRY and CDR2 SYGVKD. This chain's CDR3 is CAIRSDRAGNTIYF. The CDR3 DNA follows: TGTGCCATCAGATCCGACAGGGCTGGAAACACCATATATTTT.

The chain joins TRBV28 to TRBJ2-5, with D possibly TRBD2 on 5 matching bases. Germline CDR1 and CDR2: MDHEN and SYDVKM. This CDR3 region has 16 residues. V shed 6 bases and J shed 2 bases, with 19 bases lying between them. DNA of the CDR3: TGTGCCAGCAGCAGGAGACTAACCCCTATACAAGAGACCCAGTACTTC. Its protein is CASSRRLTPIQETQYF.

V gene TRBV11-2 combines with J gene TRBJ2-7; 9 positions match TRBD2. The germline CDR1 and CDR2 sequences are SGHAT and FQNNGV. This CDR3 is 13 amino acids long. J was trimmed by 2 bases and V by 8 bases; bases with no gene match: 4. Written as DNA, the CDR3 is TGTGCCAGCGAGGCTAGCGGGACCTACGAGCAGTACTTC. Amino acids: CASEASGTYEQYF.

This clonotype was detected only a few times. The chain uses TRBV14 and TRBJ2-3, with D perhaps TRBD1 or TRBD2 (5 bases each). This CDR3 region has 13 residues. In germline, CDR1 is SGHDN, CDR2 FVKESK. Trimming left V 4 bases short and J 11 bases short, with 16 bases between. The CDR3 DNA follows: TGTGCCAGCAGCCCTGGGACCCAGGGTTTGCAGTATTTT. Translated, it gives CASSPGTQGLQYF.

The chain is built from TRBV28 and TRBJ2-6; maybe TRBD2 (5 bases). The length of the CDR3 is 19 residues. Germline loops: CDR1 MDHEN, CDR2 SYDVKM. V was trimmed by 2 bases and J by 0 bases, leaving 17 bases between them. The CDR3 region is CASSLAGTDEFSGANVLTF. The CDR3 coding sequence is TGTGCCAGCAGTTTAGCGGGCACAGACGAATTCTCTGGGGCCAACGTCCTGACTTTC.